These 20 T cell receptor beta chains were sequenced from one sample in a study of T cells in Graves' hyperthyroidism and ophthalmopathy. Amplification targeted TCR beta CDR3 regions from RNA transcripts. With the HTBI primer set, the TCR CDR3 went through a first round of RT-PCR. TCRdb re-derived calls from the multiplex PCR reads in MiXCR, one entry per CDR3 protein. The data contain some 600,000 distinct CDR3 sequences, approximately 14% of them singletons. The sequenced sample consisted of blood. The source of these receptors is a woman aged 30 to 39 with Graves' hyperthyroidism that later progressed to Graves' ophthalmopathy.

The sample holds many counts of this clonotype. V is TRBV19 and J is TRBJ1-5; D is perhaps TRBD1 (5 bases). CDR3 length equals 15 residues. V was clipped by 3 bases and J by 2 bases, with 11 bases between them. CDR1 and CDR2 from the germline V gene are LNHDA and SQIVND (reference sequence). The CDR3 bases are TGTGCCAGTAGTATTGGGCAGGGAGGCAATCAGCCCCAGCATTTT. This encodes CASSIGQGGNQPQHF.

This clonotype appeared many times. V usage is TRBV6-2 or TRBV6-3 and J usage is TRBJ2-5; D not certain. The V end was cut by 6 bases, the J end by 6 bases, with 11 bases between. Looked up from germline, CDR1 is MNHEY and CDR2 is SVGEGT. The CDR3 runs to 12 residues. DNA of the CDR3: TGTGCCAGCAGCGATAGCCTAAAGACCCAGTACTTC. Protein sequence: CASSDSLKTQYF.

There are many counts of this clonotype. The chain joins TRBV27 to TRBJ2-7, with unresolved D. Germline V gene sequence: CDR1 MNHEY, CDR2 SMNVEV (reference sequence). V shed 4 bases and J shed 2 bases, with 6 bases lying between them. This CDR3 comprises 12 residues. Here the CDR3 reads CASSSNPYEQYF. Written as DNA, the CDR3 is TGTGCCAGCAGTTCGAATCCCTACGAGCAGTACTTC.

There are a few counts of this clonotype. The genes are TRBV20-1 and TRBJ2-1; 8 bases are a match to TRBD1. The CDR3 totals 15 residues. Germline CDR1 DFQATT, CDR2 SNEGSKA (reference sequence). The ends lost 6 bases at V and 2 bases at J; junction bases unmatched: 9. The CDR3 reads CSALTGQGAYNEQFF. CDR3 nucleotide sequence: TGCAGTGCCCTAACCGGACAGGGCGCCTACAATGAGCAGTTCTTC.

V usage is TRBV3-1 and J usage is TRBJ2-5; 12 bases agree with TRBD2. V was clipped by 0 bases and J by 4 bases; unmatched bases: 3. Germline values: CDR1 LGHDT, CDR2 YNNKEL (reference sequence). The CDR3 runs 16 residues. The CDR3 sequence: CASSQERLAGAETQYF. The CDR3 region has the DNA TGTGCCAGCAGCCAAGAAAGACTAGCGGGAGCAGAGACCCAGTACTTC.

As regards this clonotype: One end of the junction varies from germline; a read error may be responsible. This sequence joins TRBV12-3 or TRBV12-4 and TRBJ2-1; 7 nucleotides align to TRBD2. The CDR3 consists of 16 residues. The CDR3 sequence: CAGSPLKTSILDEQFF. The CDR3 DNA reads TGTGCCGGCAGCCCACTTAAGACTAGCATCCTGGACGAGCAGTTCTTC.

This clonotype was seen many times. The rearrangement joins TRBV18 to TRBJ1-3, with TRBD1 identical over 8 bases. V lost 1 base, J lost 4 bases, and 6 bases stayed unmatched. The CDR3 spans 16 residues. Per germline, CDR1 KGHSH and CDR2 LQKENI. Here the CDR3 reads CASSPRWTGFGNTIYF. CDR3 bases: TGTGCCAGCTCACCACGATGGACAGGGTTCGGAAACACCATATATTTT.

This clonotype was recorded many times. The rearrangement joins TRBV29-1 to TRBJ2-1; 10 bases agree with TRBD2. V lost 3 bases and J lost 8; bases outside the gene matches: 7. Germline loops: CDR1 SQVTM, CDR2 ANQGSEA. This CDR3 spans 14 amino acids. The chain's CDR3 is CSVDRPSGSDEQFF. The CDR3 DNA is TGCAGCGTTGACCGCCCTAGCGGGAGTGATGAGCAGTTCTTC.

The table lists this clonotype with many counts. The rearrangement links TRBV13 to TRBJ2-1; weak D call: TRBD2 (5 bases). V was cut by 0 bases and J by 10 bases, with 16 bases left in between. This CDR3 comprises 15 residues. Per germline, CDR1 PRHDT and CDR2 FYEKMQ (reference sequence). CDR3: CASSLGQDSWAEQFF. As DNA, the CDR3 is TGTGCCAGCAGCTTAGGCCAGGACTCTTGGGCGGAGCAGTTCTTC.

In this sample, this clonotype turned up many times. The chain combines TRBV12-3 or TRBV12-4 with TRBJ2-7; D is undetermined. With 3 bases removed from V and 4 bases from J, the gap between germline ends came to 13 bases. The CDR3 runs to 14 residues. As DNA, the CDR3 is TGTGCCAGCAGTTTGCCCCCACTCAGTTACGAGCAGTACTTC. This sequence encodes CASSLPPLSYEQYF.

This clonotype was counted ten times or more. The chain couples TRBV20-1 to TRBJ2-1; 8 nucleotides agree with TRBD2. Germline V lookup: CDR1 DFQATT, CDR2 SNEGSKA (reference sequence). The CDR3 loop spans 14 amino acids. With 1 base clipped from V and 4 bases from J, the junction kept 3 bases outside the gene matches. CDR3 DNA: TGCAGTGCTAGAGCGGGAGGGGGGTACAATGAGCAGTTCTTC. Its translation is CSARAGGGYNEQFF.

This clonotype was seen a few times. The V and J genes are TRBV28 and TRBJ2-4; tentatively, D is TRBD1 (5 bases). CDR1 MDHEN and CDR2 SYDVKM come from the germline V gene. The CDR3 contains 16 residues. V lost 5 bases and J lost 7, with 21 bases in between. DNA for the CDR3: TGTGCCAGCAGTCCGACCCTTGGCAGGGCCATGAACATTCAGTACTTC. Translated: CASSPTLGRAMNIQYF. The whole variable domain, filled in from reference TRBV28 and TRBJ2-4, reads DVKVTQSSRYLVKRTGEKVFLECVQDMDHENMFWYRQDPGLGLRLIYFSYDVKMKEKGDIPEGYSVSREKKERFSLILESASTNQTSMYLCASSPTLGRAMNIQYFGAGTRLSVL.

This chain connects TRBV3-1 to TRBJ1-4; D unclear. Germline V gene data show CDR1 as LGHDT and CDR2 as YNNKEL (reference sequence). Trimming pared 1 base from V and 3 bases from J, leaving 9 bases between. The CDR3 is 15 amino acids. The CDR3 bases are TGTGCCAGCAGCCAAGCAAGCGGTCCTAATGAAAAACTGTTTTTT. Protein: CASSQASGPNEKLFF.

This clonotype came up many times. The chain recombines TRBV18 with TRBJ1-4; 8 bases match TRBD1. V was pared by 1 base and J by 0 bases, with 4 bases of the junction left unmatched. Germline V CDR1 and CDR2: KGHSH, LQKENI. This CDR3 is 17 amino acids long. The CDR3: CASSPLGRGPTNEKLFF. CDR3 bases: TGTGCCAGCTCACCACTCGGCAGGGGGCCAACTAATGAAAAACTGTTTTTT.

In the case of this clonotype: This likely comes from a read error, as the CDR3 has no conserved phenylalanine or tryptophan at its end. V and J are TRBV18 and TRBJ1-6; 7 nucleotides match TRBD1. The CDR3 loop spans 15 amino acids. After removal of 3 bases from V and 7 bases from J, the junction contained 6 bases not matched to a gene. Germline V gives CDR1 KGHSH, CDR2 LQKENI. In DNA form, the CDR3 reads TGTGCCAGCTCACCGAGACAGGGAGGGAATTCACCCCTCCACTAT. This encodes CASSPRQGGNSPLHY.

The rearrangement links TRBV29-1 to TRBJ2-1; 11 nucleotides align to TRBD2. The CDR3 runs 19 residues. J lost 0 bases, V lost 3 bases, and 13 bases had no gene match. CDR1 is SQVTM and CDR2 is ANQGSEA in the germline V gene. The chain's CDR3 is CSVEPLAGGILSSYNEQFF. As DNA, the CDR3 is TGCAGCGTTGAGCCTCTAGCGGGAGGCATTCTTAGCTCCTACAATGAGCAGTTCTTC.

The rearrangement uses TRBV7-9 and TRBJ2-6; D assignment may be TRBD1 or TRBD2 (5 bases each). Trimming cost V 4 bases and J 1 base, with 14 bases left between them. This CDR3 is 17 amino acids long. The germline CDR1 and CDR2 sequences are SEHNR and FQNEAQ (reference sequence). This CDR3 reads CASSSFLWGSGANVLTF. CDR3 coding DNA: TGTGCCAGCAGCTCCTTCCTCTGGGGGTCTGGGGCCAACGTCCTGACTTTC.

At least ten counts were recorded for this clonotype. The chain has TRBV7-2 and TRBJ2-5; D unresolved. The CDR3 contains 13 residues. Germline V gene sequence: CDR1 SGHTA, CDR2 FQGNSA. V lost 3 bases and J 2 bases, leaving 7 bases between the germline ends. The CDR3 DNA sequence: TGTGCCAGCAGCTTCATGAGTCAAGAGACCCAGTACTTC. Translating it yields CASSFMSQETQYF.

The chain combines TRBV18 with TRBJ2-7; TRBD1 matches at 7 bases. Trimming removed 6 bases from V and 5 bases from J; junction bases left unmatched: 13. There are 15 residues in the CDR3. Per germline, CDR1 KGHSH and CDR2 LQKENI. DNA for the CDR3: TGTGCCAGCTCGGAAGGACAGGAAACCTTCGACGAGCAGTACTTC. Translating gives CASSEGQETFDEQYF. Together with reference TRBV18 and TRBJ2-7, the CDR3 gives the full variable domain: NAGVMQNPRHLVRRRGQEARLRCSPMKGHSHVYWYRQLPEEGLKFMVYLQKENIIDESGMPKERFSAEFPKEGPSILRIQQVVRGDSAAYFCASSEGQETFDEQYFGPGTRLTVT.

This clonotype was detected ten times or more. The chain links TRBV7-2 to TRBJ1-5; no firm D call. The CDR3 contains 12 residues. Germline CDR1 SGHTA, CDR2 FQGNSA. V gave up 2 bases and J gave up 5 bases, with 4 bases separating them. CDR3 coding DNA: TGTGCCAGCAGCTTATATCATCAGCCCCAGCATTTT. It is translated as CASSLYHQPQHF.